These 11 T cell receptor beta chains originate from one sample sequenced in a study of T cells expressing NK-cell markers (dated by TCRdb to 2018 to 2021). The method behind the library was 5' RACE. Sequencing was performed on an Illumina HiSeq 2000. Following reprocessing of the reads by TCRdb, the data hold one row per CDR3 protein sequence and no DNA is available. The table for this sample shows 500,000 to 700,000 distinct CDR3 sequences. In total, the top ten clones hold roughly 3.4% of the sample. Sequences were obtained from blood T cells: a sorted CD56 or NKG2C T cell subset, CD4+ or CD8+ T cells, or bulk PBMC T cells (not recorded which). Source of these receptors: a man between 18 and 35 years old in good health. Donor details come from another sample of the same person, matched by shared clones.

J is TRBJ1-2 and V is TRBV20-1; lacking DNA, the TRBD1 call made by TCRdb goes unchecked. Germline loops: CDR1 DFQATT, CDR2 SNEGSKA (reference sequence). This CDR3 has 13 residues. The CDR3 sequence: CSARAGASDGYTF.

The rearrangement joins TRBV6-2 or TRBV6-3 to TRBJ2-7; TCRdb designates TRBD2, a call that cannot be tested without DNA. The V gene's germline CDR1 is MNHEY and CDR2 SVGEGT. The CDR3 totals 18 residues. CDR3: CASSYKAAGGAWDREQYF.

The chain recombines TRBV2 with TRBJ2-6; TCRdb selects TRBD1, and the lack of DNA leaves this call unchecked. The CDR3 runs 16 residues. Germline lookup yields CDR1 SNHLY and CDR2 FYNNEI. The CDR3 spells CASSGQGGSLANVLTF.

V usage is TRBV29-1 and J usage is TRBJ2-2; TCRdb's D call, TRBD2, is unchecked because there is no DNA. CDR3 length: 15 residues. The germline CDR1 and CDR2 sequences are SQVTM and ANQGSEA. This CDR3 is CSVRGRGRAAGELFF.

The rearrangement joins TRBV7-9 to TRBJ2-2; TCRdb names TRBD2, which stays unverified in the absence of DNA. The CDR3 loop spans 14 amino acids. CDR1 is SEHNR and CDR2 is FQNEAQ in the germline V gene (reference sequence). CDR3: CASSFEAGAGELFF. The variable domain in full, with the rest retrieved from reference TRBV7-9 and TRBJ2-2, is DTGVSQNPRHKITKRGQNVTFRCDPISEHNRLYWYRQTLGQGPEFLTYFQNEAQLEKSRLLSDRFSAERPKGSFSTLEIQRTEQGDSAMYLCASSFEAGAGELFFGEGSRLTVL.

The CDR3 region is CSASPNAQAGFLDEQFF. This rearrangement joins TRBV20-1 to TRBJ2-1; TCRdb reports TRBD1, a call that lacks DNA to check it against. There are 17 residues in the CDR3. Germline assignment: CDR1 DFQATT and CDR2 SNEGSKA (reference sequence).

The CDR3 loop reads CASSLLSRSGDTQYF. The chain links TRBV12-3 or TRBV12-4 to TRBJ2-3. The CDR3 extends over 15 amino acids.

The V gene is TRBV5-1, the J gene TRBJ2-1; TCRdb's assignment of TRBD1 cannot be checked, as there is no DNA. CDR3 length equals 18 residues. CDR1 is SGHRS and CDR2 is YFSETQ in the germline V gene. The CDR3 region is CASSLNPPLNRVHNEQFF.

V usage is TRBV5-1 and J usage is TRBJ2-6. Germline loops: CDR1 SGHRS, CDR2 YFSETQ. The CDR3 length is 16 residues. The CDR3: CASSLGTAGGANVLTF.

The genes are TRBV28 and TRBJ2-4; TCRdb selects TRBD2, and the lack of DNA leaves this call unchecked. This CDR3 comprises 20 residues. Germline V CDR1 and CDR2: MDHEN, SYDVKM. The CDR3 sequence: CASSLGFLAGGSLAKNIQYF.

The gene calls are TRBV5-1 and TRBJ2-7; without DNA, the TCRdb call of TRBD1 cannot be checked. CDR3 length: 15 amino acids. The germline CDR1 and CDR2 sequences are SGHRS and YFSETQ. CDR3 region: CASSLYRDNSYEQYF.